The clone carrying this T cell receptor beta chain was counted at least ten times. What it recognizes is unknown. J lost 6 bases, V lost 7 bases, and 6 bases had no gene match. The CDR3 has 13 amino acids. The sample is drawn from a study of early T cells in non-severe SARS-CoV-2 infection. Study overall: Bulk RNA from unsorted whole blood was sequenced; chains were unpaired.

Individual cDNA molecules were tagged with unique molecular identifiers, the study reported. MiXCR, run by TCRdb on the 5' RACE reads, gives a single entry per CDR3 protein. This repertoire shows approximately 35,000 distinct CDR3 sequences, 4.5% to 6% found once; its top ten account for approximately 5%. Study-wide findings and caveats: VDJdb matching skewed toward anti-spike CD8 responses, missing private and CD4 specificities.

The sequence was collected from an adult who was a healthcare worker with PCR-confirmed SARS-CoV-2 infection or an uninfected control (not recorded which). Sample: whole blood. This chain connects TRBV12-3 or TRBV12-4 to TRBJ2-1, with 7 bases matching TRBD2. This CDR3 reads CASTSAGRNEQFF. The CDR3 DNA sequence: TGTGCCAGCACTTCAGCGGGGCGCAATGAGCAGTTCTTC.